The 14 T cell receptor beta chains reported below all come from one sample, sequenced in a study of blood T cell repertoires in COVID-19. Clones were read by immunoSEQ multiplex PCR, and TCRdb kept only the in-frame ones, dropping some. The sample has about 230,000 clones, 88% seen once; the top ten hold 2.5% to 3%. Sequenced sample: peripheral blood. These receptors were obtained from a woman aged 55-75 years with acute or convalescent COVID-19.

The chain couples TRBV18 to TRBJ1-3; D not certain. The germline CDR1 and CDR2 sequences are KGHSH and LQKENI. Trimming took off 1 base at V and 0 bases at J, with 13 bases between the two ends. This CDR3 region has 17 residues. The CDR3 loop reads CASSPLPAEHSGNTIYF. CDR3 DNA sequence: TGTGCCAGCTCACCACTTCCGGCGGAACACTCTGGAAACACCATATATTTT.

CDR3 amino acids: CASSLSSGVNGYTF. The CDR3 DNA reads as TGTGCCAGCTCACTTTCTTCAGGGGTGAATGGCTACACCTTC. The chain links TRBV18 to TRBJ1-2; D might be TRBD1 (6 bases). The length of the CDR3 is 14 residues. V was cut by 4 bases and J by 6 bases, with 15 bases left in between. Germline lookup yields CDR1 KGHSH and CDR2 LQKENI.

The chain combines TRBV4-1 with TRBJ2-7, with a possible D match to TRBD2 (5 bases). CDR1 MGHRA and CDR2 YSYEKL come from the germline V gene. The CDR3 has 16 amino acids. V was trimmed by 4 bases and J by 0 bases, leaving 16 bases between them. The CDR3 nucleotides read TGCGCCAGCAGCCGCACTACAGCGGATCCCTCCTACGAGCAGTACTTC. Amino acid sequence: CASSRTTADPSYEQYF.

The chain joins TRBV11-1 to TRBJ2-1; D is undetermined. CDR3 length equals 15 residues. Trimming cost V 3 bases and J 10 bases, with 19 bases left between them. Germline CDR1 is SGHAT and CDR2 is FQDESV (reference sequence). The CDR3 region has the DNA TGTGCCAGCAGCTTCAATAGTGGTATTCTCTCAGAGCAGTTCTTC. Its protein is CASSFNSGILSEQFF.

This chain joins TRBV7-2 and TRBJ2-3, with 14 bases identical to TRBD2. With V trimmed by 4 bases and J by 6 bases, 9 bases remained unmatched. CDR3 length: 17 residues. Germline values: CDR1 SGHTA, CDR2 FQGNSA. The chain's CDR3 is CASSSMTSGRAMDTQYF. CDR3 in DNA: TGTGCCAGCAGCTCGATGACTAGCGGGAGGGCCATGGATACGCAGTATTTT.

V and J are TRBV9 and TRBJ2-7; 9 nucleotides align to TRBD1. V lost 4 bases and J lost 7; bases outside the gene matches: 18. Germline values: CDR1 SGDLS, CDR2 YYNGEE. This CDR3 is built from 17 residues. The DNA for the CDR3 is TGTGCCAGCAGCCGGGACAGGGTAATAGTTGGTACAAGTGAGCAGTACTTC. It is translated as CASSRDRVIVGTSEQYF.

In nucleotides, the CDR3 is TGTGCCAGCAGTTACTCCCGGGACAGGGGTTATGAGCAGTTCTTC. As protein: CASSYSRDRGYEQFF. This chain connects TRBV6-5 to TRBJ2-1; 10 nucleotides match TRBD1. The length of the CDR3 is 15 residues. In germline, CDR1 is MNHEY, CDR2 SVGAGI. V shed 0 bases, J shed 8 bases, and the junction held 4 bases outside the gene matches.

This clone was seen a handful of times. The gene calls are TRBV6-1 and TRBJ1-3, with 7 bases fitting TRBD1. CDR1 is MNHNS, CDR2 SASEGT, per germline. The CDR3 is made up of 16 amino acids. The ends lost 4 bases at V and 2 bases at J; junction bases unmatched: 8. The CDR3 loop is CASSGTGGLTGNTIYF. The CDR3 DNA reads TGTGCCAGCAGTGGGACAGGAGGACTCACTGGAAACACCATATATTTT.

CDR3 nucleotide sequence: TGCAGCGCCGAACTTGGACAGGGTAAGGGCTACACCTTC. It yields the protein CSAELGQGKGYTF. V is TRBV29-1 and J is TRBJ1-2, with 8 bases aligning to TRBD1. V trimming: 7 bases; J trimming: 8 bases; junction bases outside the gene matches: 12. Germline V gene data show CDR1 as SQVTM and CDR2 as ANQGSEA. The CDR3 totals 13 residues.

The J gene is TRBJ2-1, the V gene TRBV16, with 10 bases matching TRBD2. The CDR3 extends over 16 amino acids. From germline, CDR1 is KGHSY and CDR2 FQNENV. Trimming removed 2 bases from V and 7 bases from J; junction bases left unmatched: 8. CDR3 coding DNA: TGTGCCAGCAGCCAAAATCTAGCGGGAGTTGGTAATGAGCAGTTCTTC. As protein: CASSQNLAGVGNEQFF.

The chain is built from TRBV19 and TRBJ1-5; 7 bases agree with TRBD1. This CDR3 spans 14 amino acids. With V trimmed by 4 bases and J by 5 bases, 5 bases remained unmatched. Germline V CDR1 and CDR2: LNHDA, SQIVND (reference sequence). The CDR3 region is CASSTTGIDQPQHF. DNA of the CDR3: TGTGCCAGTAGTACGACAGGGATCGATCAGCCCCAGCATTTT.

The chain uses TRBV19 and TRBJ1-5; D is perhaps TRBD1 (6 bases). V lost 2 bases, J lost 4 bases, and 15 bases lay in between. The CDR3 covers 16 residues. Germline CDR1 is LNHDA and CDR2 is SQIVND (reference sequence). Here the CDR3 DNA reads TGTGCCAGTAGTATAACCGGGACAAACGTAAATCAGCCCCAGCATTTT. It is translated as CASSITGTNVNQPQHF.

The chain links TRBV24-1 to TRBJ2-5; 8 bases match TRBD2. Germline V gene data show CDR1 as KGHDR and CDR2 as SFDVKD. The V gene end was trimmed by 4 bases and the J gene end by 5 bases; junction bases not matched to a gene: 2. This CDR3 is 13 amino acids long. The CDR3 loop is CATSEPGGETQYF. In nucleotides, the CDR3 is TGTGCCACCAGTGAACCGGGGGGGGAGACCCAGTACTTC.

The chain recombines TRBV2 with TRBJ1-6, with a tentative D call TRBD1 (6 bases). The CDR3 totals 14 residues. In germline, CDR1 is SNHLY, CDR2 FYNNEI. Trimming cost V 5 bases and J 7 bases, with 12 bases left between them. The CDR3 is CASSSGAVNSPLHF. The CDR3 DNA follows: TGTGCCAGCAGTTCAGGGGCTGTGAATTCACCCCTCCACTTT.